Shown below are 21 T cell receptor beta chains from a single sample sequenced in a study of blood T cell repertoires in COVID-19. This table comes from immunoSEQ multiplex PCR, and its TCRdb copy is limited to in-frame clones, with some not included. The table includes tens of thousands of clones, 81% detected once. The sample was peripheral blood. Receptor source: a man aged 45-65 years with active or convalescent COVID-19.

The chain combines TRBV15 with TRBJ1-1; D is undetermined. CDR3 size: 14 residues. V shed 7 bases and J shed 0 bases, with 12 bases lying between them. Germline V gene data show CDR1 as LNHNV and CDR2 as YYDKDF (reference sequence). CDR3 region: CATTRDRMNTEAFF. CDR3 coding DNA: TGTGCCACCACCCGGGATAGGATGAACACTGAAGCTTTCTTT. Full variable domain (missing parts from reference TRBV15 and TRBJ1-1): DAMVIQNPRYQVTQFGKPVTLSCSQTLNHNVMYWYQQKSSQAPKLLFHYYDKDFNNEADTPDNFQSRRPNTSFCFLDIRSPGLGDTAMYLCATTRDRMNTEAFFGQGTRLTVV.

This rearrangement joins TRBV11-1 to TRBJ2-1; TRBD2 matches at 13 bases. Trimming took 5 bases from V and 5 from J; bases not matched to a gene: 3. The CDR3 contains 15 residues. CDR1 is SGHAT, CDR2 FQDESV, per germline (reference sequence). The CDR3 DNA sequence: TGTGCCAGCAGCCACGGGACTAGCGGGGACAATGAGCAGTTCTTC. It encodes CASSHGTSGDNEQFF. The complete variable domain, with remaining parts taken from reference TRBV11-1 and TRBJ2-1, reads EAEVAQSPRYKITEKSQAVAFWCDPISGHATLYWYRQILGQGPELLVQFQDESVVDDSQLPKDRFSAERLKGVDSTLKIQPAELGDSAMYLCASSHGTSGDNEQFFGPGTRLTVL.

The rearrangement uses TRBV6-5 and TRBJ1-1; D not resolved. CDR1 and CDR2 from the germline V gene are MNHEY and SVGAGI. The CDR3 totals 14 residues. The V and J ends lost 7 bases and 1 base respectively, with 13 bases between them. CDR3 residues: CASTLRRENTEAFF. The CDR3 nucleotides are TGTGCCAGCACCCTTAGGAGAGAGAACACTGAAGCTTTCTTT.

The CDR3 bases are TGTGCCAGTAGTATCGGCAGGGGATATACTGAAGCTTTCTTT. Amino acid sequence: CASSIGRGYTEAFF. The chain employs TRBV19 and TRBJ1-1, with D maybe TRBD1 (6 bases). Germline values: CDR1 LNHDA, CDR2 SQIVND (reference sequence). V was shortened by 3 bases and J by 5 bases, with 13 bases between the two germline ends. This CDR3 has 14 amino acids.

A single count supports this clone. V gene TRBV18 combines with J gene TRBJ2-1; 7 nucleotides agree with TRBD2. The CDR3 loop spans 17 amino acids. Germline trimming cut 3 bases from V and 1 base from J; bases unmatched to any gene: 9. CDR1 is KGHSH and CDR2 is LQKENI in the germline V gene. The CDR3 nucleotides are TGTGCCAGCTCACCGGCTAGCGGAAGATCTTCCTACAATGAGCAGTTCTTC. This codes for CASSPASGRSSYNEQFF.

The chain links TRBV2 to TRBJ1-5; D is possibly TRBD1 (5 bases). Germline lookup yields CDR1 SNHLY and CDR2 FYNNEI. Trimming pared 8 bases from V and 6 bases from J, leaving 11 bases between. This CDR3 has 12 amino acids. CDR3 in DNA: TGTGCCAGCGGTCGGGGGAGTCAGCCCCAGCATTTT. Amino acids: CASGRGSQPQHF. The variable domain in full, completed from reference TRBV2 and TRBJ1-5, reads EPEVTQTPSHQVTQMGQEVILRCVPISNHLYFYWYRQILGQKVEFLVSFYNNEISEKSEIFDDQFSVERPDGSNFTLKIRSTKLEDSAMYFCASGRGSQPQHFGDGTRLSIL.

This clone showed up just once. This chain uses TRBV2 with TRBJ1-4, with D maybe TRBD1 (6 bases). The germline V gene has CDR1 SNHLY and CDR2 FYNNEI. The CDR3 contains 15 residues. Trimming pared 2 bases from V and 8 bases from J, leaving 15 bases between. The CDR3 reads CASSELDRLNEKLFF. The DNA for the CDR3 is TGTGCCAGCAGTGAATTAGACAGGCTGAACGAAAAACTGTTTTTT.

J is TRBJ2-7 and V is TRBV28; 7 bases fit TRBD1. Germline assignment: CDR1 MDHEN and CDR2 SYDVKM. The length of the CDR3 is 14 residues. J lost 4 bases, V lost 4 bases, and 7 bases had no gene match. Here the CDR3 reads CASSSGGLKYEQYF. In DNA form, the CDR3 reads TGTGCCAGCAGTTCAGGGGGATTGAAGTACGAGCAGTACTTC. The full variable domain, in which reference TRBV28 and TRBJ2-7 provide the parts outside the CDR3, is DVKVTQSSRYLVKRTGEKVFLECVQDMDHENMFWYRQDPGLGLRLIYFSYDVKMKEKGDIPEGYSVSREKKERFSLILESASTNQTSMYLCASSSGGLKYEQYFGPGTRLTVT.

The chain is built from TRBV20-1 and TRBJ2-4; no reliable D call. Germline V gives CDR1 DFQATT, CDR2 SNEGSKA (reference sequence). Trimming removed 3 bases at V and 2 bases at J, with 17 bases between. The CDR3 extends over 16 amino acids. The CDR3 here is CSASPRGRSTKNIQYF. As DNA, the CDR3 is TGCAGTGCTAGTCCCCGAGGAAGGTCTACCAAAAACATTCAGTACTTC.

The CDR3 nucleotides read TGTGCCTGGAGGCCCAGTGACACCTACAATGAGCAGTTCTTC. It encodes CAWRPSDTYNEQFF. The chain links TRBV30 to TRBJ2-1; D not certain. From germline, CDR1 is GTSNPN and CDR2 SVGIG (reference sequence). V gave up 3 bases and J gave up 2 bases, with 11 bases separating them. CDR3 length equals 14 residues.

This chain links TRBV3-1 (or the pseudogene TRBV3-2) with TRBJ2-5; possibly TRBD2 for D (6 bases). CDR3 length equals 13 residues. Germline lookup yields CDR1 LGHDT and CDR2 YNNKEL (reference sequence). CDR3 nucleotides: TGTGCGACAGTTTCGGACTACCTAGAGACCCAGTACTTC. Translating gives CATVSDYLETQYF.

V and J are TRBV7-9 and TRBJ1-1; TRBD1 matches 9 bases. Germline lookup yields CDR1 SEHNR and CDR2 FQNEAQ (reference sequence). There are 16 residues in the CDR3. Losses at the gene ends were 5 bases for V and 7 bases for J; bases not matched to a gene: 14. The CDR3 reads CASSDRVQGAAVEAFF. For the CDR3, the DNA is TGTGCCAGCAGCGACCGAGTACAGGGGGCAGCAGTTGAAGCTTTCTTT.

In DNA form, the CDR3 reads TGTGCCAGTAGTATCCTTTTGGGACAGGGGCTTCCCTACAATGAGCAGTTCTTC. This encodes CASSILLGQGLPYNEQFF. V is TRBV19 and J is TRBJ2-1; 10 bases agree with TRBD1. V gave up 3 bases and J gave up 2 bases; unmatched junction bases: 10. Germline V gene lookup returns CDR1 LNHDA and CDR2 SQIVND (reference sequence). This CDR3 has 18 amino acids.

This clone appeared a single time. Here the CDR3 DNA reads TGTGCCAGCATCTCTGACAGGGCGAGATCCGGGGAGCTGTTTTTT. Translation: CASISDRARSGELFF. The chain combines TRBV6-5 with TRBJ2-2, with TRBD1 matching over 7 bases. This CDR3 comprises 15 residues. CDR1 and CDR2 (germline): MNHEY, SVGAGI. Unmatched junction bases numbered 11, after V lost 7 bases and J lost 6 bases.

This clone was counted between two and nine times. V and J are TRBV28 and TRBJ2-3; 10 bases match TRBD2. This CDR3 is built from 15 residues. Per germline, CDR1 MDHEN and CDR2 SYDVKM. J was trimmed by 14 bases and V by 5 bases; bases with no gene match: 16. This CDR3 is CASSPPRGTSEDWYF. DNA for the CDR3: TGTGCCAGCAGTCCACCGAGGGGGACTAGCGAGGATTGGTATTTT.

CDR3: CASSIDHRGTYEQYF. For the CDR3, the DNA is TGTGCCAGTAGTATAGACCACCGGGGAACTTACGAGCAGTACTTC. This chain joins TRBV19 and TRBJ2-7, with D maybe TRBD2 (5 bases). The V gene's germline CDR1 is LNHDA and CDR2 SQIVND (reference sequence). CDR3 length equals 15 residues. Deletions cut 0 bases from V and 4 bases from J, with 13 bases between.

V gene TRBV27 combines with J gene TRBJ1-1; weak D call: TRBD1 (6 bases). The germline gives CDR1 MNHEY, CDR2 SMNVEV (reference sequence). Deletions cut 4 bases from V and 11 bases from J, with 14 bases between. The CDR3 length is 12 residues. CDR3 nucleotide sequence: TGTGCCAGCAGTTCAGGGGCGGGGGGGGCTTTCTTT. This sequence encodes CASSSGAGGAFF.

This chain's CDR3 is CASTWTGGPYEQYF. In nucleotides, the CDR3 is TGTGCCAGCACCTGGACAGGGGGCCCCTACGAGCAGTACTTC. The chain employs TRBV2 and TRBJ2-7; 11 bases fit TRBD1. V shed 7 bases, J shed 2 bases, and the junction held 4 bases outside the gene matches. The CDR3 is 14 residues long. CDR1 is SNHLY and CDR2 is FYNNEI in the germline V gene.

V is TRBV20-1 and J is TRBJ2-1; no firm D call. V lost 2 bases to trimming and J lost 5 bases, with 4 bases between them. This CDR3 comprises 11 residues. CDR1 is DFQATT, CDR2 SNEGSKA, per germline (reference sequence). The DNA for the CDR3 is TGCAGTGCTAGACCAAACAATGAGCAGTTCTTC. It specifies CSARPNNEQFF.

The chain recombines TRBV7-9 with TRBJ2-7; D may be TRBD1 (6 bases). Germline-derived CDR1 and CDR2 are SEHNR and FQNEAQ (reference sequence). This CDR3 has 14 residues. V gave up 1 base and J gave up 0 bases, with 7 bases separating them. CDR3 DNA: TGTGCCAGCAGCTTAGTAGGGGGCTCCTACGAGCAGTACTTC. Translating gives CASSLVGGSYEQYF.

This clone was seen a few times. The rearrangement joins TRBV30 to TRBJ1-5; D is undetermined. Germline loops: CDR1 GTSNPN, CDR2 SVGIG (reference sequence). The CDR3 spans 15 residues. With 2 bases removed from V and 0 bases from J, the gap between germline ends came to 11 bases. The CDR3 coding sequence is TGTGCCTGGAGTCCCGGAGGGAATAGCAATCAGCCCCAGCATTTT. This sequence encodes CAWSPGGNSNQPQHF.